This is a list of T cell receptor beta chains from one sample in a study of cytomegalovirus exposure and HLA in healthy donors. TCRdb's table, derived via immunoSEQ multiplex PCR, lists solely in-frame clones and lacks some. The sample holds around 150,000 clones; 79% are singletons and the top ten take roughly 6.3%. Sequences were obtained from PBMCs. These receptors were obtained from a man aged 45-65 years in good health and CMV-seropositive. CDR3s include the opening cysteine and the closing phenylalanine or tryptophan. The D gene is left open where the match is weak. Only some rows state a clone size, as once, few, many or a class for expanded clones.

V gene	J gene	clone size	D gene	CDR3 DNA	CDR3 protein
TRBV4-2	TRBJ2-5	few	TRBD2	TGTGCCAGCAGCCAAGAAGCGGGGCCGGTATGGGCCCAGTACTTC	CASSQEAGPVWAQYF
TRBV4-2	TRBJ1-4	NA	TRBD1	TGTGCCAGCAGCCAACCTCAGGGGGCGCCTAATGAAAAACTGTTTTTT	CASSQPQGAPNEKLFF
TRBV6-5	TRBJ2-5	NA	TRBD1	TGTGCCAGCAGCCAGGGACAGGGGGATGAGGAGACCCAGTACTTC	CASSQGQGDEETQYF
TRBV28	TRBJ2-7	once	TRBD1	TGTGCCAGCAGCCCGGGACAGGGGAGCTCCTACGAGCAGTACTTC	CASSPGQGSSYEQYF
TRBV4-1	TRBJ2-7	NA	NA	TGCGCCAGCAGCCAAGTGGGCCACCGGGACAAAGGGCAGTACTTC	CASSQVGHRDKGQYF
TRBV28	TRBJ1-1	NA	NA	TGTGCCACCATTAGGGGTCCCACTGAAGCTTTCTTT	CATIRGPTEAFF
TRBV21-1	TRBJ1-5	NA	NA	TGTGCCAGCAGCAAAACCGGGCAGGGTCGTGGCACAAGCAATCAGCCCCAGCATTTT	CASSKTGQGRGTSNQPQHF
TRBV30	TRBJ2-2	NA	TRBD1	TGTGCCAGGGAGGGACAGGGGCGCACCGGGGAGCTGTTTTTT	CAREGQGRTGELFF
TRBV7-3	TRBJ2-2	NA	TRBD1	TGTGCCAGCAGCTCTTACCCCGAGCGGGGACAGGGGAACACCGGGGAGCTGTTTTTT	CASSSYPERGQGNTGELFF
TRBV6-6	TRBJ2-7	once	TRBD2	TGTGCCAGCAGCCCCGGCGGGGGTACCTACGAGCAGTACTTC	CASSPGGGTYEQYF
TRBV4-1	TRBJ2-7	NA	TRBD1	TGCGCCAGCAGCCAACAGACAGGGGGCGTTCACGAGCAGTACTTC	CASSQQTGGVHEQYF
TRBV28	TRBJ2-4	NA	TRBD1	TGTGCCAGCGGGACAGGGAAAAACATTCAGTACTTC	CASGTGKNIQYF
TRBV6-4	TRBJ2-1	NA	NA	TGTGCCAGCAGTGACTCCTGGGAGAGCGCCTACAATGAGCAGTTCTTC	CASSDSWESAYNEQFF
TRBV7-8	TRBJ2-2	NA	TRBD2	TGTGCCACCAAGCTAGCGGGTAACACCGGGGAGCTGTTTTTT	CATKLAGNTGELFF
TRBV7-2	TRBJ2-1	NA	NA	TGTGCCAGCAGCTCACAGGGGGCCTTACTAGCGGGACTTGAGCAGTTCTTC	CASSSQGALLAGLEQFF
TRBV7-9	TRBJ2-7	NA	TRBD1	TGTGCCAGCAGCTTCCCGCCGGGACAGAGCTCCTACGAGCAGTACTTC	CASSFPPGQSSYEQYF
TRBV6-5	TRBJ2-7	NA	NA	TGTGCCAGCAGTTACCAGGGGGAGCAGTACTTC	CASSYQGEQYF
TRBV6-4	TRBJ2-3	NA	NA	TGTGCCAGCAGTGTGGAGGAAGGGACAGATACGCAGTATTTT	CASSVEEGTDTQYF
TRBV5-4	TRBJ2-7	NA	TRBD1	TGTGCCAGCAGCCCAAGGACAGGGGTTCTGTACGAGCAGTACTTC	CASSPRTGVLYEQYF
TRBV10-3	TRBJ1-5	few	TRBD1	TGTGCCATCACCGCCGGGACAGGGCGTCTTGATAGCAATCAGCCCCAGCATTTT	CAITAGTGRLDSNQPQHF
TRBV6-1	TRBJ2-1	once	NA	TGTGCCAGCAGAGTAACCAGGGGGGATGAGCAGTTCTTC	CASRVTRGDEQFF
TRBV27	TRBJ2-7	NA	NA	TGTGCCAGCAGTTTGTCCCGCAGGGGCAACGACGAGCAGTACTTC	CASSLSRRGNDEQYF
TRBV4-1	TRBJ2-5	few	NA	TGCGCCAGCAGCCACGCCGGTCTACAAGAGACCCAGTACTTC	CASSHAGLQETQYF
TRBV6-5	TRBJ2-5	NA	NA	TGCGCCAGCAGTTCGAGTTTCAAAGAGACCCAGTACTTC	CASSSSFKETQYF
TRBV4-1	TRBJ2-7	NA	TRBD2	TGCGCCAGCAGCCTTAGCGGGAGTAGCTCCTACGAGCAGTACTTC	CASSLSGSSSYEQYF
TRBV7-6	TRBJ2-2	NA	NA	TGTGCCAGCAGCTGGGGCCAAAGAAGCTCGAACACCGGGGAGCTGTTTTTT	CASSWGQRSSNTGELFF
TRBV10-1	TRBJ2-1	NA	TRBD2	TGCGCCAGCAGTGAGTCGGCTAGCGGGAGATACAATGAGCAGTTCTTC	CASSESASGRYNEQFF
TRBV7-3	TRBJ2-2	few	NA	TGTGCCAGCGCCCGGAGCTCGGGGACCGGGGAGCTGTTTTTT	CASARSSGTGELFF
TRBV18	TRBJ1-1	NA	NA	TGTGCCAGCTCACGCGGGGGCTGGAACACTGAAGCTTTCTTT	CASSRGGWNTEAFF
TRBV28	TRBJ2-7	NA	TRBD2	TGTGCCAGCAGTTTAGTTGTTTCGGGAGGATCCTACGAGCAGTACTTC	CASSLVVSGGSYEQYF
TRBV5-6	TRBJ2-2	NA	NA	TGTGCCAGCAGCGGTGTCACGACTGAAACCGGGGAGCTGTTTTTT	CASSGVTTETGELFF
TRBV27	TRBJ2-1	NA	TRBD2	TGTGCCAGCAGCCGGGGACTAGCGGGAGCTGAGCAGTTCTTC	CASSRGLAGAEQFF
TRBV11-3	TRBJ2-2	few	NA	TGTGCCAGCAGCGCGCAGGGGACCAACACCGGGGAGCTGTTTTTT	CASSAQGTNTGELFF
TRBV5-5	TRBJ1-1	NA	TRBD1	TGTGCCAGCAGCAAGGGACAGGGGGATACTGAAGCTTTCTTT	CASSKGQGDTEAFF
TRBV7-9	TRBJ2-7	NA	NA	TGTTCCAGCTTGGGGCAGGGAAAGAAGCAGTACTTC	CSSLGQGKKQYF
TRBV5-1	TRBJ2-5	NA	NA	TGCGCCAGCAGCTCGACAGGCACCCAAGAGACCCAGTACTTC	CASSSTGTQETQYF
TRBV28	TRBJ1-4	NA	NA	TGTGCCAGCAGCGCCTTGGGGAGGGCTGTGGGTGAAAAACTGTTTTTT	CASSALGRAVGEKLFF
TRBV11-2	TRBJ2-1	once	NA	TGTGCCAGCAGCTTAGATCTGGCAAACGAGCAGTTCTTC	CASSLDLANEQFF
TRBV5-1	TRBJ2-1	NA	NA	TGCGCCAGCAGCGTCAATAGCGGAAACAATGAGCAGTTCTTC	CASSVNSGNNEQFF
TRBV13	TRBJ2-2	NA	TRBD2	TGTGCCAGCAGCCTCCGGGGGGGGCCCGGGGAGCTGTTTTTT	CASSLRGGPGELFF
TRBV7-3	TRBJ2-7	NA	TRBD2	TGTGCCAGCAGGATTAGCGGGAGCTACGAGCAGTACTTC	CASRISGSYEQYF
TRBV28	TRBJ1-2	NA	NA	TGTGCCAGCAGGCAAACAGGGAACTATGGCTACACCTTC	CASRQTGNYGYTF
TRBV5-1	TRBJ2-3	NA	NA	TGCGCCAGCAGCTTGGCCGGGATCAAAGACACAGATACGCAGTATTTT	CASSLAGIKDTDTQYF
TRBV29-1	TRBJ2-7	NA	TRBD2	TGCAGCGTCCTGAGCGGGAGCTACGAGCAGTACTTC	CSVLSGSYEQYF
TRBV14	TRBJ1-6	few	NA	TGTGCCAGCAGCCACAGAAAGGGGTCCTATAATTCACCCCTCCACTTT	CASSHRKGSYNSPLHF
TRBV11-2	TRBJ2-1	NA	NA	TGTGCCAGCAGCTTGGGAGTTGAAAGGGGGTACAATGAGCAGTTCTTC	CASSLGVERGYNEQFF
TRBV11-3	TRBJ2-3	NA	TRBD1	TGTGCCAGCAGCAAACAGGGGGCTGGGACAGATACGCAGTATTTT	CASSKQGAGTDTQYF
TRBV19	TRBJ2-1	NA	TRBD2	TGTGCCAGTAGTACCTCAGCGGGAGTTTCCTACAATGAGCAGTTCTTC	CASSTSAGVSYNEQFF
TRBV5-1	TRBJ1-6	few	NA	TGCGCCAGCAGCTCGCCGATGGGAGGTTCACCCCTCCACTTT	CASSSPMGGSPLHF
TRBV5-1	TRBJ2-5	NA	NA	TGCGCCAGCAGCTTCCGGGCGGGAATGAGAGAGACCCAGTACTTC	CASSFRAGMRETQYF
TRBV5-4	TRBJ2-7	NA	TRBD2	TGTGCCAGCAGCTTAGCGGGGCCTGGCTACGAGCAGTACTTC	CASSLAGPGYEQYF
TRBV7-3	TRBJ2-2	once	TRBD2	TGTGCCAGCAGGAGGACTAGCGGGAACACCGGGGAGCTGTTTTTT	CASRRTSGNTGELFF
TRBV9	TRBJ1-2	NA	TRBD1	TGTGCCAGCAGCGTAGCGACAGGGGAAGGCTACACCTTC	CASSVATGEGYTF